This T cell receptor (beta chain) was retrieved from a study of blood T cell repertoires in COVID-19. Study context: Samples taken during acute and convalescent COVID-19 were collected in the United States, Italy and Spain. PBMCs, B-cell-depleted T cells, or T cells were the source of the cDNA or gDNA that made up the material.

In the original workflow: Scientists estimated how many nucleated cells there were by amplifying reference gene primers. Produced via immunoSEQ multiplex PCR; TCRdb's table is partial and in-frame only. Clone size and the V and J calls come from that table; the DNA yielded D and trimming. The sample contains some 270,000 clones, around 90% of which appear only once. Looked up from germline, CDR1 is WNHNN and CDR2 is SYGVQD (reference sequence). The CDR3 has 14 amino acids. The V end was cut by 6 bases, the J end by 1 base, with 12 bases between. The sequenced sample was peripheral blood. The clonotype comes from a man between 50 and 59 years old with acute or convalescent COVID-19. This chain joins TRBV10-1 and TRBJ1-1, with D possibly TRBD1 on 5 matching bases. CDR3 sequence reads: CASRSGHSNTEAFF. CDR3 nucleotides: TGCGCCAGCAGAAGTGGACACTCGAACACTGAAGCTTTCTTT.